Each of the 29 T cell receptor beta chains below was sequenced from the same sample in a study of naive and memory T cell subsets. Both TRBC1 and TRBC2 were covered by a beta constant-region primer of two equimolar oligonucleotides. MiXCR, run by TCRdb on the UMI-ligation and nested PCR reads, gives a single entry per CDR3 protein. The sample comprises 100,000 or so distinct CDR3 sequences, around 6.5% of which are singletons, and about 1.6% rests with the top ten. Source material: central memory CD4+ T cells from blood. These receptors all come from a human donor in good health.

Many counts were recorded for this clonotype. V and J are TRBV20-1 and TRBJ1-2; no definite D call. The CDR3 totals 13 residues. Per the germline V gene, CDR1 is DFQATT and CDR2 is SNEGSKA (reference sequence). V dropped 5 bases and J dropped 7 bases, with 17 bases sitting between them. This CDR3 is CSAATSGKSGYTF. DNA of the CDR3: TGCAGTGCTGCCACCTCCGGGAAAAGTGGCTACACCTTC.

There are a few counts of this clonotype. V gene TRBV4-2 combines with J gene TRBJ2-3; the D call may be TRBD1 or TRBD2 (6 bases each). The V end lost 3 bases, the J end lost 2 bases, and 24 bases lay between the germline ends. The CDR3 spans 19 residues. Germline V CDR1 and CDR2: LGHNA, YNFKEQ. CDR3 sequence: CASSQGGNARTAVTDTQYF. DNA for the CDR3: TGTGCCAGCAGCCAGGGGGGCAACGCCAGGACAGCCGTCACAGATACGCAGTATTTT.

This chain links TRBV20-1 with TRBJ1-2; D is unclear. CDR3 length: 14 residues. Trimming shortened V by 0 bases and J by 8 bases, and 16 bases separated the two germline ends. Germline loops: CDR1 DFQATT, CDR2 SNEGSKA (reference sequence). The CDR3 DNA follows: TGCAGTGCTAGAGATAGTTGGGCGGGCGCGGGCTACACCTTC. Protein: CSARDSWAGAGYTF.

V is TRBV20-1 and J is TRBJ2-3, with 14 bases aligning to TRBD2. Unmatched junction bases numbered 6, after V lost 1 base and J lost 0 bases. This CDR3 region has 18 residues. Germline V gene lookup returns CDR1 DFQATT and CDR2 SNEGSKA (reference sequence). CDR3 in amino acids: CSARGGTSGRTSTDTQYF. CDR3 DNA: TGCAGTGCTAGAGGAGGGACTAGCGGGAGAACAAGCACAGATACGCAGTATTTT.

This clonotype was found a few times. The CDR3 here is CASSQERSSGTDTQYF. The CDR3 region has the DNA TGTGCCAGCAGCCAAGAACGGTCTAGCGGCACAGATACGCAGTATTTT. This rearrangement joins TRBV4-2 to TRBJ2-3; the D gene is possibly TRBD2 (6 bases). V lost 0 bases and J lost 1, with 11 bases in between. The CDR3 runs to 16 residues. From germline, CDR1 is LGHNA and CDR2 YNFKEQ.

This clonotype was seen a handful of times. The chain has TRBV7-8 and TRBJ2-7; perhaps TRBD1 as D (5 bases). Trimming pared 1 base from V and 2 bases from J, leaving 9 bases between. The CDR3 spans 14 residues. Germline V gives CDR1 SGHVS, CDR2 FQNEAQ. CDR3: CASSLEDKTYEQYF. The CDR3 DNA reads TGTGCCAGCAGCTTAGAGGACAAAACCTACGAGCAGTACTTC.

This clonotype was counted only a few times. V and J are TRBV5-5 and TRBJ1-1; D remains unclear. CDR3 size: 15 residues. Looked up from germline, CDR1 is SGHKS and CDR2 is YYEKEE (reference sequence). The ends were cut back, 0 bases at V and 6 bases at J, with 15 bases in the middle. Here the CDR3 reads CASSLAAGPVAEAFF. In nucleotides, the CDR3 is TGTGCCAGCAGCTTGGCCGCTGGCCCTGTGGCTGAAGCTTTCTTT.

This clonotype was picked up a small number of times. The chain recombines TRBV30 with TRBJ2-1; TRBD1 or TRBD2 may be the D gene (6 bases each). Trimming took off 0 bases at V and 9 bases at J, with 12 bases between the two ends. The CDR3 is 13 amino acids. The V gene's germline CDR1 is GTSNPN and CDR2 SVGIG (reference sequence). For the CDR3, the DNA is TGTGCCTGGAGTGTACGGAGGGGGGTTGAGCAGTTCTTC. Residues: CAWSVRRGVEQFF.

The chain recombines TRBV20-1 with TRBJ1-5; D ambiguous. The V gene's germline CDR1 is DFQATT and CDR2 SNEGSKA (reference sequence). The CDR3 has 12 residues. Trimming took off 5 bases at V and 11 bases at J, with 16 bases between the two ends. DNA of the CDR3: TGCAGTGCTCAAACTACATCAAAATCCCAGCATTTT. Amino acids: CSAQTTSKSQHF.

This clonotype showed up many times. The rearrangement links TRBV5-1 to TRBJ2-1, with D possibly TRBD1 on 5 matching bases. The CDR3 is 14 residues long. Germline-derived CDR1 and CDR2 are SGHRS and YFSETQ. The V end was cut by 0 bases, the J end by 6 bases, with 10 bases between. The CDR3 DNA reads TGCGCCAGCAGCTTGGAGGGCAGGGCCAATGAGCAGTTCTTC. It specifies CASSLEGRANEQFF.

In its sample, this clonotype was seen many times. The chain carries TRBV29-1 and TRBJ2-7, with a weak D call TRBD2 (6 bases). In germline, CDR1 is SQVTM, CDR2 ANQGSEA. Trimming shortened V by 6 bases and J by 0 bases, and 24 bases separated the two germline ends. The length of the CDR3 is 17 residues. The CDR3 nucleotides read TGCAGCGTGGAGGGCTTCGGAATCTCCTTTAGCTCCTACGAGCAGTACTTC. Translating it yields CSVEGFGISFSSYEQYF.

This clonotype was seen repeatedly, ten times or more. V usage is TRBV6-2 or TRBV6-3 and J usage is TRBJ1-1, with a weak D call TRBD1 (5 bases). Germline loops: CDR1 MNHEY, CDR2 SVGEGT. This CDR3 contains 14 residues. Trimming shortened V by 5 bases and J by 3 bases, and 13 bases separated the two germline ends. CDR3 nucleotides: TGTGCCAGCAGTGATTTCTGGGGGGACACTGAAGCTTTCTTT. Protein: CASSDFWGDTEAFF.

The gene calls are TRBV6-5 and TRBJ2-1, with 8 bases aligning to TRBD2. The junction had 9 bases not matched to a gene; V was cut back by 5 bases and J by 15 bases. CDR1 is MNHEY, CDR2 SVGAGI, per germline. The CDR3 extends over 12 amino acids. CDR3 region: CASSPSGTRWFF. The DNA of the CDR3 is TGTGCCAGCAGTCCATCAGGGACTAGGTGGTTCTTC.

This clonotype occurred many times. The V and J genes are TRBV7-2 and TRBJ1-3; D ambiguous. Germline values: CDR1 SGHTA, CDR2 FQGNSA. V dropped 5 bases and J dropped 6 bases, with 14 bases sitting between them. The CDR3 sequence is 14 residues long. CDR3 coding DNA: TGTGCCAGCAGCGACTATATCTCGGCAAACACCATATATTTT. This codes for CASSDYISANTIYF.

This clonotype was seen ten or more times. The chain is built from TRBV18 and TRBJ1-4; D gene ambiguous. In germline, CDR1 is KGHSH, CDR2 LQKENI. V gave up 2 bases and J gave up 8 bases, with 6 bases separating them. CDR3 length: 12 amino acids. CDR3 DNA sequence: TGTGCCAGCTCACCATTAAAGGAAAAACTGTTTTTT. Translation gives CASSPLKEKLFF.

This clonotype was detected ten times or more. The chain carries TRBV20-1 and TRBJ1-2, with D possibly being TRBD1 (5 bases). CDR3 length equals 13 residues. Germline CDR1 is DFQATT and CDR2 is SNEGSKA (reference sequence). V was pared by 3 bases and J by 6 bases, with 14 bases between. The CDR3 protein is CSASRGIEDGYTF. The CDR3 DNA reads TGCAGTGCTAGTAGGGGCATCGAGGATGGCTACACCTTC.

In this sample, this clonotype turned up a few times. This sequence joins TRBV15 and TRBJ1-1; D perhaps matches TRBD1 (6 bases). Germline V lookup: CDR1 LNHNV, CDR2 YYDKDF (reference sequence). CDR3 length: 14 amino acids. V was pared by 1 base and J by 6 bases, with 12 bases between. The CDR3 spells CATSRVGGWSEAFF. CDR3 DNA: TGTGCCACCAGCAGAGTTGGGGGCTGGTCTGAAGCTTTCTTT.

Many counts were recorded for this clonotype. The chain combines TRBV6-2 or TRBV6-3 with TRBJ1-1; 7 bases align to TRBD1. From germline, CDR1 is MNHEY and CDR2 SVGEGT. The CDR3 runs to 15 residues. V dropped 6 bases and J dropped 1; count of bases not matched to a gene: 8. The CDR3 bases are TGTGCCAGCAGCCCAGAGGGACAGCCGAACACTGAAGCTTTCTTT. Protein: CASSPEGQPNTEAFF.

This clonotype appeared a few times. The J gene is TRBJ2-7, the V gene TRBV20-1, with 10 positions matching TRBD2. The CDR3 loop spans 18 amino acids. CDR1 DFQATT and CDR2 SNEGSKA come from the germline V gene (reference sequence). J gave up 4 bases and V 4 bases, and 19 bases lay outside the gene matches. The CDR3 sequence: CSANPLAGSPGGLYEQYF. The CDR3 DNA is TGCAGTGCTAACCCACTAGCGGGATCTCCCGGGGGTTTATACGAGCAGTACTTC.

V gene TRBV6-5 combines with J gene TRBJ2-2; no reliable D call. The V and J ends lost 6 bases and 1 base respectively, with 9 bases between them. The CDR3 has 14 residues. Germline assignment: CDR1 MNHEY and CDR2 SVGAGI. In nucleotides, the CDR3 is TGTGCCAGCAGGGGTTGGCTGAACACCGGGGAGCTGTTTTTT. This translates into CASRGWLNTGELFF.

This clonotype was counted many times. The chain recombines TRBV7-2 with TRBJ2-1; D may be TRBD1 or TRBD2 (5 bases each). The V gene's germline CDR1 is SGHTA and CDR2 FQGNSA. The V end was cut by 2 bases, the J end by 7 bases, with 21 bases between. This CDR3 has 17 residues. CDR3 nucleotides: TGTGCCAGCAGCTTAAACGGGGCTACCTCGCCAGGGAATGAGCAGTTCTTC. Encoded protein: CASSLNGATSPGNEQFF.

This clonotype was observed at least ten times. V gene TRBV11-2 combines with J gene TRBJ2-7, with 8 bases fitting TRBD1. The CDR3 is 16 amino acids. The V and J ends lost 5 bases and 4 bases, in that order; junction bases with no gene match: 13. In germline, CDR1 is SGHAT, CDR2 FQNNGV. The CDR3 spells CASSPISRTGPYEQYF. The CDR3 DNA sequence: TGTGCCAGCAGCCCGATATCTAGGACAGGGCCATACGAGCAGTACTTC.

This clonotype was counted ten times or more. This rearrangement joins TRBV7-8 to TRBJ1-3, with D perhaps TRBD1 (6 bases). Germline values: CDR1 SGHVS, CDR2 FQNEAQ. The CDR3 totals 17 residues. The V end was cut by 2 bases, the J end by 0 bases, with 14 bases between. The CDR3 region is CASSLNTGSFSGNTIYF. Written as DNA, the CDR3 is TGTGCCAGCAGCTTAAATACAGGGTCTTTCTCTGGAAACACCATATATTTT.

Regarding this clonotype: It is likely a read error, because the conserved phenylalanine at the end of the CDR3 is missing. The chain carries TRBV12-3 or TRBV12-4 and TRBJ2-1, with TRBD2 identical over 8 bases. V trimming: 5 bases; J trimming: 5 bases; junction bases outside the gene matches: 8. The CDR3 totals 15 residues. The DNA of the CDR3 is TGTGCCAGCAGTCGGAGCGGGAGTGGGGACAATGAGCAGTTCCTC. It translates to CASSRSGSGDNEQFL.

The rearrangement uses TRBV5-1 and TRBJ2-1; D remains ambiguous. The germline V and J ends were trimmed by 0 bases and 10 bases, with 26 bases remaining between them. Germline V gene lookup returns CDR1 SGHRS and CDR2 YFSETQ. This CDR3 comprises 18 residues. CDR3: CASSLVGTAPTMTREQFF. DNA of the CDR3: TGCGCCAGCAGCTTGGTCGGTACCGCTCCTACAATGACCCGGGAGCAGTTCTTC. Variable domain in full (rest from reference TRBV5-1 and TRBJ2-1): KAGVTQTPRYLIKTRGQQVTLSCSPISGHRSVSWYQQTPGQGLQFLFEYFSETQRNKGNFPGRFSGRQFSNSRSEMNVSTLELGDSALYLCASSLVGTAPTMTREQFFGPGTRLTVL.

This clonotype was recorded at least ten times. V usage is TRBV2 and J usage is TRBJ1-5, with TRBD1 identical over 7 bases. The CDR3 extends over 15 amino acids. The germline gives CDR1 SNHLY, CDR2 FYNNEI. With V trimmed by 4 bases and J by 1 base, 4 bases remained unmatched. CDR3 sequence (DNA): TGTGCCAGCAGTGCACAGGGGTCGAGCAATCAGCCCCAGCATTTT. Protein: CASSAQGSSNQPQHF.

This clonotype has at least ten counts. In nucleotides, the CDR3 is TGTGCCAGCAGTTTTGGCGGGGGGGCCGCAGATACGCAGTATTTT. Protein product: CASSFGGGAADTQYF. The J gene is TRBJ2-3, the V gene TRBV12-3 or TRBV12-4; 9 bases match TRBD2. The CDR3 is made up of 15 amino acids. Trimming removed 3 bases from V and 4 bases from J; junction bases left unmatched: 5.

The rearrangement uses TRBV20-1 and TRBJ2-3; D gene ambiguous. The CDR3 runs 15 residues. Germline V gene lookup returns CDR1 DFQATT and CDR2 SNEGSKA (reference sequence). The V and J ends lost 4 bases and 5 bases respectively, with 19 bases between them. CDR3 DNA sequence: TGCAGTGCTACCCCCATAAGGTCCCGGCTAGATACGCAGTATTTT. Translated, it gives CSATPIRSRLDTQYF.

The table lists this clonotype with a few counts. The chain combines TRBV7-6 with TRBJ2-3, with TRBD2 as a possible D gene (7 bases). The germline gives CDR1 SGHVS, CDR2 FNYEAQ. The CDR3 is made up of 18 amino acids. V was cut by 4 bases and J by 4 bases, with 24 bases left in between. This CDR3 reads CASSWGAGEEEESDTQYF. DNA for the CDR3: TGTGCCAGCAGCTGGGGGGCGGGAGAGGAGGAGGAGTCAGATACGCAGTATTTT.